The subject of this entry is one T cell receptor beta chain. Its antigen is still unknown. TCRdb keeps only in-frame clones here, not all; method: immunoSEQ multiplex PCR. The sample consists of 150,000 to 200,000 clones, about 94% of them appearing once. The data were obtained in a study of T cell responses to AZD1222 COVID-19 vaccine. Findings of the study overall: Spike-specific TCR breadth and depth were elevated following two AZD1222 doses. Spike was spanned by vaccine-associated CD4 TCRs, which were dominant at 160-218 and 743-854. Females made up more of the donors, who were largely white British, and clonal diversity may have come out too low.

The CDR3 sequence is 13 residues long. The material was peripheral blood, obtained 28 days after the second AZD1222 dose. This chain connects TRBV21-1 to TRBJ1-2; TRBD1, the table's D call, was not compared with the DNA. TRBV21-1 is flagged as a pseudogene. This TCR was sampled from an adult who received the AZD1222 COVID-19 vaccine. DNA for the CDR3: TGTGCCAGCAAACCGGGACAGAGCTATGGCTACACCTTC. It encodes CASKPGQSYGYTF.